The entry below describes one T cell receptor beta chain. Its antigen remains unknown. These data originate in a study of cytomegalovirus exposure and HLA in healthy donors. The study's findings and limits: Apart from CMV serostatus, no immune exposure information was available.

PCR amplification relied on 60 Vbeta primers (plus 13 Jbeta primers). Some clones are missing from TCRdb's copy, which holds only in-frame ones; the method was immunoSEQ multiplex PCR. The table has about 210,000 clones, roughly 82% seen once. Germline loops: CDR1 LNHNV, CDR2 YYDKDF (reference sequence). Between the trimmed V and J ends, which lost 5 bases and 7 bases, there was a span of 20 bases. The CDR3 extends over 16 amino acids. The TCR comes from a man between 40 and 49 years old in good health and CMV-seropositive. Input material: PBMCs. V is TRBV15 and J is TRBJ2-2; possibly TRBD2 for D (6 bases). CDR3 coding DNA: TGTGCCACCAGCCTGGACGGAGGAGGGCCGGACGGGGAGCTGTTTTTT. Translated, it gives CATSLDGGGPDGELFF.